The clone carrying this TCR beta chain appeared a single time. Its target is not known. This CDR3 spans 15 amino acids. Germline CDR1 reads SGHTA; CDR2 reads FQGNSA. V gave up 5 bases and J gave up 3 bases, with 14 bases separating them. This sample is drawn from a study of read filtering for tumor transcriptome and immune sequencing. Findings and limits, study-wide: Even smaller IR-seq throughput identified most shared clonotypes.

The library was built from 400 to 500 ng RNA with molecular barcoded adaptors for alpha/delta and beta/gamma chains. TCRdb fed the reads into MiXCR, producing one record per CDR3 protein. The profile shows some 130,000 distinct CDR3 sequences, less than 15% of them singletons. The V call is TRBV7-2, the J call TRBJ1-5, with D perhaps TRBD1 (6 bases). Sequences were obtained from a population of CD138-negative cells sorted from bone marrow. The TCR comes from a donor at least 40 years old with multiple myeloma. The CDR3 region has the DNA TGTGCCAGCAGCCCAAGGGGGTGGGACAATCAGCCCCAGCATTTT. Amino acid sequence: CASSPRGWDNQPQHF.